What follows is one TCR beta chain and its context. Its antigen is still unknown. Primers used in a second PCR of roughly 7 to 12 cycles were a sample-barcoded 5' primer and a J-beta primer mix. Via MiXCR, TCRdb re-called the 5' RACE reads, giving one row per CDR3 protein. The sample includes 890,000 or so distinct CDR3 sequences, about 59% of them seen just once. The donors, all healthy, were Caucasians living in Russia, aged about 6 to 100. This entry comes from a study of blood T cells in healthy people across ages. Germline V lookup: CDR1 SGHTA, CDR2 FQGTGA. V was shortened by 5 bases and J by 1 base, with 12 bases between the two germline ends. CDR3 length: 15 amino acids. Study findings and constraints: PBMCs went unsorted, and a conclusive naive versus antigen-experienced comparison was therefore prevented.

Sequenced input: blood. The sequence came from a man aged 30 to 45 in good health. The genes are TRBV7-3 and TRBJ2-1; TRBD2 might be the D (6 bases). CDR3 bases: TGTGCCAGCAGCCAAATAGCGGAGTCCTACAATGAGCAGTTCTTC. Amino acid sequence: CASSQIAESYNEQFF.